This record looks at one TCR beta chain sequence and its context. Its antigen remains unknown. The PCR had 60 Vbeta and 13 Jbeta primers. Repertoires were generated with immunoSEQ multiplex PCR, while TCRdb's copy carries only in-frame clones and drops some. The data show some 200,000 clones, under 70% seen once. Trimming took 7 bases from V and 0 from J; bases not matched to a gene: 8. The germline CDR1 and CDR2 sequences are SNHLY and FYNNEI. CDR3 length: 15 residues. This entry is derived from a study of cytomegalovirus exposure and HLA in healthy donors. The overall study: About 85 million unique TCRs from HLA-typed donors were held in an early release of data. Study results and limitations: A later analysis linked a missense DCLRE1C variant to TCR beta V- and J-gene trimming. By HLA locus, TCR association rates varied in a later analysis, with DRB1 showing the most and HLA-C the fewest. The productive fraction for most TCR beta V segments was about 87% or about 30% in an earlier analysis.

The TCR was taken from a man aged 35 to 55 in good health and CMV-seropositive. The chain joins TRBV2 to TRBJ1-1, with 7 positions matching TRBD1. The source material was PBMCs. The CDR3 region has the DNA TGTGCCAGCATCGGGACAGAGAGAATGAACACTGAAGCTTTCTTT. Translation: CASIGTERMNTEAFF.